This is a list of T cell receptor beta chains from one sample in a study of blood T cell repertoires in COVID-19. This table comes from immunoSEQ multiplex PCR, and its TCRdb copy is limited to in-frame clones, with some not included. The sample holds approximately 300,000 clones, approximately 90% seen once. The specimen sequenced was PBMCs or T cells enriched from blood (not recorded which). These receptors were taken from a woman aged 25 to 39 who had been exposed to COVID-19. Each CDR3 is given with its conserved first and last residue. The D gene is left open where the match is weak. Not all rows give a size; the values are once, few, many and, for expanded clones, a class.

>TRBV6-5|.|TRBJ2-3|TRBD2
CASSYRSGGADTQYF
TGTGCCAGCAGTTACCGGAGCGGGGGCGCAGATACGCAGTATTTT
>TRBV19|.|TRBJ1-2|.
CASSNQGSGGYTF
TGTGCCAGTAGCAATCAGGGCAGCGGGGGCTACACCTTC
>TRBV7-9|.|TRBJ2-7|TRBD1
CASGQVHEQYF
TGTGCCTCGGGACAGGTCCACGAGCAGTACTTC
>TRBV3-1/TRBV3-2|once|TRBJ1-1|TRBD1
CASSHLGQGLEAFF
TGTGCCAGCAGCCACCTCGGACAGGGCCTAGAAGCTTTCTTT
>TRBV28|once|TRBJ1-2|.
CASKIQGELYGYTF
TGTGCCAGCAAAATACAGGGCGAGCTCTATGGCTACACCTTC
>TRBV6-5|.|TRBJ1-2|.
CASSYSWTQGRYGYTF
TGTGCCAGCAGTTACTCCTGGACACAAGGACGCTATGGCTACACCTTC
>TRBV4-1|.|TRBJ1-1|TRBD1
CASSQRQGGNTEAFF
TGCGCCAGCAGCCAAAGACAGGGTGGGAACACTGAAGCTTTCTTT
>TRBV18|.|TRBJ2-7|.
CASSEGRGNYEQYF
TGTGCCAGCTCCGAGGGGCGGGGTAACTACGAGCAGTACTTC
>TRBV29-1|.|TRBJ2-3|.
CSVVRSTDTQYF
TGCAGCGTTGTCAGGAGCACAGATACGCAGTATTTT
>TRBV7-9|.|TRBJ1-1|TRBD1
CASSSGQATNTEAFF
TGTGCCAGCAGCTCGGGACAGGCGACGAACACTGAAGCTTTCTTT
>TRBV19|.|TRBJ1-5|.
CASSHTGERNNQPQHF
TGTGCCAGTAGTCATACCGGGGAAAGGAACAATCAGCCCCAGCATTTT
>TRBV5-1|few|TRBJ1-2|.
CASSREGSNYGYTF
TGCGCCAGCAGCCGGGAGGGCTCTAACTATGGCTACACCTTC
>TRBV19|.|TRBJ1-1|.
CASRRSQDRNTEAFF
TGTGCCAGTAGGAGGTCCCAAGACAGGAACACTGAAGCTTTCTTT
>TRBV27|.|TRBJ1-5|.
CASTLRGGIQPQHF
TGTGCCAGCACTCTCCGCGGGGGGATTCAGCCCCAGCATTTT
>TRBV3-1/TRBV3-2|once|TRBJ1-1|TRBD1
CASSPTGGNTEAFF
TGTGCCAGCAGCCCGACAGGGGGGAACACTGAAGCTTTCTTT
>TRBV7-8|.|TRBJ1-5|TRBD1
CASSRQGNQPQHF
TGTGCCAGCAGCCGACAGGGGAATCAGCCCCAGCATTTT
>TRBV6-5|.|TRBJ2-3|TRBD2
CASRPSGGASDTQYF
TGTGCCAGCAGACCGAGCGGGGGGGCGTCAGATACGCAGTATTTT
>TRBV29-1|.|TRBJ2-7|TRBD2
CSAGTSPYEQYF
TGCAGCGCCGGGACTAGCCCCTACGAGCAGTACTTC
>TRBV5-1|.|TRBJ1-1|.
CASSLAVKRNTEAFF
TGCGCCAGCAGCTTGGCCGTCAAGCGGAACACTGAAGCTTTCTTT
>TRBV27|.|TRBJ1-2|.
CASSPTRSYGYTF
TGTGCCAGCAGCCCCACACGGAGCTATGGCTACACCTTC
>TRBV4-2|.|TRBJ1-1|.
CASSQDPSPNTEAFF
TGTGCCAGCAGCCAAGATCCAAGCCCGAACACTGAAGCTTTCTTT
>TRBV19|.|TRBJ1-6|.
CASSTRRVSPLHF
TGTGCCAGTAGTACCCGACGGGTTTCACCCCTCCACTTT
>TRBV6-4|.|TRBJ1-1|.
CASSLRGFTEAFF
TGTGCCAGCAGTTTACGGGGATTCACTGAAGCTTTCTTT
>TRBV7-2|.|TRBJ1-3|.
CASSLARGISGNTIYF
TGTGCCAGCAGCTTAGCGCGAGGGATCTCTGGAAACACCATATATTTT
>TRBV27|.|TRBJ2-3|.
CASSLVGRDTDTQYF
TGTGCCAGCAGTTTAGTGGGCAGGGACACAGATACGCAGTATTTT
>TRBV6-5|.|TRBJ1-5|.
CASRQGYQPQHF
TGTGCCAGCAGGCAGGGGTATCAGCCCCAGCATTTT
>TRBV11-2|.|TRBJ1-1|.
CASSLDSRTEAFF
TGTGCCAGCAGCTTAGATAGTCGCACTGAAGCTTTCTTT
>TRBV19|.|TRBJ1-4|TRBD1
CASSISLPGQTREKLFF
TGTGCCAGTAGTATTTCACTGCCGGGACAGACGAGGGAAAAACTGTTTTTT
>TRBV6-5|.|TRBJ1-2|.
CASSYSRQAIPYGYTF
TGTGCCAGCAGTTACTCGCGACAGGCAATACCCTATGGCTACACCTTC
>TRBV5-1|.|TRBJ2-5|TRBD1
CASSTGTGTGETQYF
TGCGCCAGCAGCACTGGGACAGGGACGGGAGAGACCCAGTACTTC
>TRBV6-1|.|TRBJ1-3|TRBD1
CSSSAYTGTGALISGNTIYF
TGTTCCAGCAGTGCATACACCGGGACAGGGGCGCTTATCTCTGGAAACACCATATATTTT
>TRBV14|.|TRBJ2-1|TRBD1
CASSQVRDRGYNEQFF
TGTGCCAGCAGCCAAGTTAGGGACAGAGGATACAATGAGCAGTTCTTC